The 10 T cell receptor beta chains below come from one sample, sequenced in a study of CXCR3-negative and CXCR3-positive naive CD8 T cells. The study's findings and limits: CXCR3-positive naive cells had TRB CDR3s that were more hydrophobic than CXCR3-negative naive cells had.

These receptors have no identified antigens. 5' RACE that incorporated UMI labels was used to prepare the TRB cDNA libraries. TCRdb reprocessed the 5' RACE reads and reports one entry per CDR3 protein, with no DNA. Here the sample table reports 120,000 to 150,000 distinct CDR3 sequences. What was sequenced was naive CXCR3+ CD8+ T cells from blood. The subset: CD45RO-CCR7+CD27+CD95- naive CD8+ T cells expressing CXCR3 (TNR3+). The source of these receptors is a human donor in good health. Some clones in this sample may be carry-over from other donors' samples.

The genes are TRBV7-2 and TRBJ2-3; the TRBD2 assignment by TCRdb is unverifiable without DNA. CDR3 length: 14 amino acids. Germline CDR1 reads SGHTA; CDR2 reads FQGNSA. The CDR3 region is CASSSDGLADTQYF.

CDR3 residues: CSARGINERGRFSQEETQYF. The chain has TRBV20-1 and TRBJ2-5; absent DNA, TCRdb's TRBD2 call cannot be checked. The CDR3 consists of 20 residues. CDR1 and CDR2 from the germline V gene are DFQATT and SNEGSKA (reference sequence).

The chain is built from TRBV18 and TRBJ1-1. The length of the CDR3 is 16 residues. From germline, CDR1 is KGHSH and CDR2 LQKENI. This CDR3 is CASSPDPPNDNTEAFF. The whole variable domain, filled in from reference TRBV18 and TRBJ1-1, reads NAGVMQNPRHLVRRRGQEARLRCSPMKGHSHVYWYRQLPEEGLKFMVYLQKENIIDESGMPKERFSAEFPKEGPSILRIQQVVRGDSAAYFCASSPDPPNDNTEAFFGQGTRLTVV.

V and J are TRBV12-3 or TRBV12-4 and TRBJ2-5. The CDR3 consists of 13 residues. The CDR3 loop is CASSPRYQETQYF.

The chain is built from TRBV5-1 and TRBJ1-1; TCRdb designates TRBD1, a call that cannot be tested without DNA. The CDR3 spans 14 residues. Germline V gene lookup returns CDR1 SGHRS and CDR2 YFSETQ. The CDR3 loop reads CASSSGTGPNEAFF.

This chain uses TRBV15 with TRBJ1-1. The CDR3 totals 13 residues. Germline CDR1 and CDR2: LNHNV and YYDKDF (reference sequence). CDR3 region: CATSGGRNTEAFF.

The V call is TRBV11-3, the J call TRBJ1-1. Germline V gene lookup returns CDR1 SGHNT and CDR2 YENEEA. The CDR3 runs to 16 residues. The CDR3 loop reads CASSSRLGGANTEAFF. The full variable domain, with the rest looked up from reference TRBV11-3 and TRBJ1-1, is EAGVVQSPRYKIIEKKQPVAFWCNPISGHNTLYWYLQNLGQGPELLIRYENEEAVDDSQLPKDRFSAERLKGVDSTLKIQPAELGDSAVYLCASSSRLGGANTEAFFGQGTRLTVV.

The V call is TRBV3-1, the J call TRBJ2-3; TCRdb proposes TRBD2, but this gene call is untestable without DNA. This CDR3 is built from 14 residues. CDR1 is LGHDT, CDR2 YNNKEL, per germline (reference sequence). CDR3 residues: CASSPRDSTDTQYF.

V usage is TRBV12-3 or TRBV12-4 and J usage is TRBJ2-7; the D call of TRBD1 rests on TCRdb alone, since no DNA is present to check it. The CDR3 loop spans 15 amino acids. This CDR3 is CASSGGQGATYEQYF.

This chain connects TRBV19 to TRBJ2-6; lacking DNA, the TRBD1 call made by TCRdb goes unchecked. This CDR3 is 13 amino acids long. In germline, CDR1 is LNHDA, CDR2 SQIVND (reference sequence). The CDR3 sequence: CASSGPGANVLTF.